The source of this T cell receptor (beta chain) is a study of identical twins. Overall study results and limits: Alpha sequences that were out-of-frame and twin-shared showed an excess of low generation probability. Partly confounded zero-insertion analyses could result from invariant MAIT and iNKT cells.

This clonotype has more than one count but fewer than ten. What it binds is unknown. Germline values: CDR1 SNHLY, CDR2 FYNNEI. Trimming took 5 bases from V and 3 from J; bases not matched to a gene: 14. This CDR3 region has 18 residues. TCRdb re-called the 5' RACE reads through MiXCR, storing one row per CDR3 protein. This sample yields under 900,000 distinct CDR3 sequences, of which 12% are seen a single time; around 1.5% belongs to the top ten. These records were also assigned to another study, of yellow fever vaccine responses in identical twins.

This rearrangement joins TRBV2 to TRBJ2-1; 9 positions agree with TRBD2. Sequenced sample: PBMCs. The sequence derives from a young woman in good health. CDR3 sequence: CASSLYGGAGGLYNEQFF. The CDR3 nucleotides are TGTGCCAGCAGTCTCTACGGGGGAGCGGGAGGACTCTACAATGAGCAGTTCTTC. The full variable domain, its missing parts supplied by reference TRBV2 and TRBJ2-1, is EPEVTQTPSHQVTQMGQEVILRCVPISNHLYFYWYRQILGQKVEFLVSFYNNEISEKSEIFDDQFSVERPDGSNFTLKIRSTKLEDSAMYFCASSLYGGAGGLYNEQFFGPGTRLTVL.